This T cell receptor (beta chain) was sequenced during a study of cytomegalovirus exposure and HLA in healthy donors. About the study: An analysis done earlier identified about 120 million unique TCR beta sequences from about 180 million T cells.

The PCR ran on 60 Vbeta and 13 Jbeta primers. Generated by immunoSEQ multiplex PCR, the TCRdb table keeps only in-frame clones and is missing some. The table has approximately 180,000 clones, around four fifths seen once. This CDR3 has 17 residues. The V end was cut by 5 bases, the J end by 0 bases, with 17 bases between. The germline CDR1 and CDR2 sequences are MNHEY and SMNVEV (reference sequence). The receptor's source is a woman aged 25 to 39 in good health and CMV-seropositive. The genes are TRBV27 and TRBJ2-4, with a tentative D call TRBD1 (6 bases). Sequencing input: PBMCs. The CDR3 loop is CASSAGAGDLAKNIQYF. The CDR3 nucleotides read TGTGCCAGCAGTGCCGGGGCAGGGGATTTAGCCAAAAACATTCAGTACTTC.